The clone carrying this T cell receptor beta chain has a handful of counts. The data originate from a study of blood T cell repertoires in COVID-19. On the study more broadly: PBMCs, B-cell-depleted T cells, or T cells provided the cDNA or gDNA that made up the material.

Germline CDR1 SGHVS, CDR2 FNYEAQ. This CDR3 is built from 15 residues. After removal of 7 bases from V and 17 bases from J, the junction contained 14 bases not matched to a gene. Repertoires were generated with immunoSEQ multiplex PCR, while TCRdb's copy carries only in-frame clones and drops some. This sample has 23,000 or so clones, with 80% to 90% found just once. The sequence was collected from a man aged 50 to 60 with active COVID-19. V is TRBV7-6 and J is TRBJ2-2, with 15 bases matching TRBD2. The material sequenced was peripheral blood. CDR3 coding DNA: TGTGCCAGCACCCCGGGACTAGCGGGGGGAGTAACACTCTTTTTT. It yields the protein CASTPGLAGGVTLFF.